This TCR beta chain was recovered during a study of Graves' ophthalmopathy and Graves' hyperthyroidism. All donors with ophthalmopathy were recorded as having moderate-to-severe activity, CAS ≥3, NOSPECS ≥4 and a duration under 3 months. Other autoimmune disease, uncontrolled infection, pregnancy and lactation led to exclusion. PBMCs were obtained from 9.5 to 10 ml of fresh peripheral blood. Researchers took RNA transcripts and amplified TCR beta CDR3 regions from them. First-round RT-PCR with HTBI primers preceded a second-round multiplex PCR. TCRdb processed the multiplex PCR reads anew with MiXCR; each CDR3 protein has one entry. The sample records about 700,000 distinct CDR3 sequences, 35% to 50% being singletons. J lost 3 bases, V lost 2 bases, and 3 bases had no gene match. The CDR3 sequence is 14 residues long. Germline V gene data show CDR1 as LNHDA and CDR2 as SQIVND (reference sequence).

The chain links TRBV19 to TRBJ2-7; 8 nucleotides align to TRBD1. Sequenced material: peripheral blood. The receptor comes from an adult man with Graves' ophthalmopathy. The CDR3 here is CASSIRTGNYEQYF. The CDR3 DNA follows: TGTGCCAGTAGTATACGGACAGGGAACTACGAGCAGTACTTC.